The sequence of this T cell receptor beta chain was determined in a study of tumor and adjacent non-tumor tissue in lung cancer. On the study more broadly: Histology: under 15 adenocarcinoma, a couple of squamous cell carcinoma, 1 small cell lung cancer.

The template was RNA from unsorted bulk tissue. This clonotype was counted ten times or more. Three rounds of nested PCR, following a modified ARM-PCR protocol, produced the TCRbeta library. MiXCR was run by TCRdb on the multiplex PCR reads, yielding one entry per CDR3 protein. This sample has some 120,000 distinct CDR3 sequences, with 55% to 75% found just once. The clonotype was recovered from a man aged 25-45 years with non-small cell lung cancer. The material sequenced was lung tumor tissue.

The DNA of the CDR3 is TGCAGTGCTGACGGGGGTCGGGGGCAAGAGACCCAGTACTTC. It codes for CSADGGRGQETQYF. The chain joins TRBV20-1 to TRBJ2-5; D perhaps matches TRBD2 (6 bases). Per the germline V gene, CDR1 is DFQATT and CDR2 is SNEGSKA (reference sequence). Trimming took 5 bases from V and 2 from J, leaving 15 bases between them. The CDR3 runs to 14 residues.